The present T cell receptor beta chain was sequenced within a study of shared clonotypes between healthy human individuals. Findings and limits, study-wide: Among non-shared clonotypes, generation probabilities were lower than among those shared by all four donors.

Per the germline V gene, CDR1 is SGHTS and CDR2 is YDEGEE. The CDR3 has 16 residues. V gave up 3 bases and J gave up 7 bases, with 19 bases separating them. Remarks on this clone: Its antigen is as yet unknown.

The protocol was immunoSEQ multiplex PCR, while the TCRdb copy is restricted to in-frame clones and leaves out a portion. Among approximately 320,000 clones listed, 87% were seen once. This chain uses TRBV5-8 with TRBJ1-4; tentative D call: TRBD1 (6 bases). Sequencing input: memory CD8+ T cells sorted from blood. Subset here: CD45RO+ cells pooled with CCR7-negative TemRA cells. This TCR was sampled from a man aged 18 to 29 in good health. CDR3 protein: CASSSPSTGYGEKLFF. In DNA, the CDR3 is TGTGCCAGCAGCTCCCCGTCAACAGGGTATGGTGAAAAACTGTTTTTT.